This T cell receptor (beta chain) was recovered during a study of blood T cells in healthy people across ages. Germline V gene data show CDR1 as MNHNY and CDR2 as SVGAGI (reference sequence). CDR3 size: 15 residues. Losses at the gene ends were 0 bases for V and 6 bases for J; bases not matched to a gene: 7. Isolated per sample were at least 7 million PBMCs. Study observations and caveats: Roughly linear age-related decline in beta diversity appeared, significant by age about 37.

PCR was performed a second time for about 7 to 12 cycles using a sample-barcoded 5' primer and a J-beta primer mix. TCRdb re-analysed the 5' RACE reads in MiXCR, keeping a single row per CDR3 protein. The table includes fewer than 900,000 distinct CDR3 sequences, around 36% detected once. On this clonotype: As yet, its antigen is unknown.

This TCR was recovered from a man between 18 and 35 years old in good health. The sequenced sample consisted of blood. The rearrangement links TRBV6-6 to TRBJ1-2, with TRBD1 matching over 7 bases. In DNA form, the CDR3 reads TGTGCCAGCAGTTACTCCCCTACAGGGGAAGATGGCTACACCTTC. Translating it yields CASSYSPTGEDGYTF.